The clone carrying this TCR beta chain appeared many times. The antigen is not known. Enrolled hyperthyroidism patients had a new diagnosis, a duration under 2 months, and an age of 18 to 65. Beta-chain TCR CDR3 regions were amplified from RNA transcripts. Second-round multiplex PCR came after a first-round RT-PCR that employed HTBI primers. MiXCR, run by TCRdb on the multiplex PCR reads, gives a single entry per CDR3 protein. The sample carries a few hundred thousand distinct CDR3 sequences, 39% recorded once. The data stem from a study of Graves' ophthalmopathy and Graves' hyperthyroidism. General observations from the study: Among thyroid clonotypes expanded above 0.001 frequency, most also appeared in blood. With a specificity of just under 75% and a sensitivity of about 69%, the model predicted ophthalmopathy progression.

Germline V gene sequence: CDR1 SQVTM, CDR2 ANQGSEA. The CDR3 has 15 residues. V was trimmed by 2 bases and J by 0 bases, leaving 11 bases between them. The sample consisted of peripheral blood or thyroid tissue (not recorded which). This receptor was obtained from an adult man with Graves' hyperthyroidism. The chain couples TRBV29-1 to TRBJ1-3; D may be TRBD1 (5 bases). CDR3 amino acids: CSVESKGSSGNTIYF. The CDR3 nucleotides read TGCAGCGTTGAAAGTAAGGGGAGCTCTGGAAACACCATATATTTT.